The 31 T cell receptor beta chains listed next were all sequenced from one sample in a study of siplizumab effects on memory and regulatory T cells. Assay: immunoSEQ multiplex PCR; the TCRdb copy retains only in-frame clones and omits some. The sample includes over 100,000 clones, roughly nine tenths seen only once; the top ten take around 0.75%. Sequenced: Tregs sorted from blood. Receptors originate from a human donor in good health.

This chain links TRBV30 with TRBJ2-7; weak D call: TRBD2 (5 bases). Looked up from germline, CDR1 is GTSNPN and CDR2 is SVGIG (reference sequence). This CDR3 has 13 residues. Trimming took 8 bases from V and 4 from J, leaving 18 bases between them. CDR3 residues: CARRTGNKYEQYF. The CDR3 DNA sequence: TGTGCCCGTAGAACCGGGAACAAATACGAGCAGTACTTC. The variable domain in full, completed from reference TRBV30 and TRBJ2-7, reads SQTIHQWPATLVQPVGSPLSLECTVEGTSNPNLYWYRQAAGRGLQLLFYSVGIGQISSEVPQNLSASRPQDRQFILSSKKLLLSDSGFYLCARRTGNKYEQYFGPGTRLTVT.

The gene calls are TRBV7-6 and TRBJ1-1; D not certain. CDR1 SGHVS and CDR2 FNYEAQ come from the germline V gene. The V end lost 3 bases, the J end lost 1 base, and 9 bases lay between the germline ends. This CDR3 is built from 14 residues. The CDR3 bases are TGTGCCAGCAGCTTCGGCTCCCCGAACACTGAAGCTTTCTTT. Its translation: CASSFGSPNTEAFF.

This chain connects TRBV7-6 to TRBJ1-1, with D perhaps TRBD1 (6 bases). CDR3 length equals 15 residues. V was shortened by 3 bases and J by 6 bases, with 17 bases between the two germline ends. Germline V gene lookup returns CDR1 SGHVS and CDR2 FNYEAQ. The CDR3 nucleotides read TGTGCCAGCAGCTTGAGCGCGGGGGGCTACTCTGAAGCTTTCTTT. Its translation is CASSLSAGGYSEAFF.

The CDR3 DNA reads TGTGCCAGCAGTTGGGACAGGGGGCAAGAGACCCAGTACTTC. Protein sequence: CASSWDRGQETQYF. The chain employs TRBV2 and TRBJ2-5; 11 bases agree with TRBD1. This CDR3 has 14 amino acids. The V and J ends lost 5 bases and 2 bases, in that order; junction bases with no gene match: 1. CDR1 is SNHLY, CDR2 FYNNEI, per germline.

V usage is TRBV5-1 and J usage is TRBJ2-7; D tentatively fits TRBD1 or TRBD2 (5 bases each). Per the germline V gene, CDR1 is SGHRS and CDR2 is YFSETQ. There are 13 residues in the CDR3. V was shortened by 6 bases and J by 1 base, with 11 bases between the two germline ends. CDR3 residues: CASTGRGSYEQYF. The CDR3 DNA reads TGCGCCAGCACGGGAAGGGGATCCTACGAGCAGTACTTC.

This sequence joins TRBV14 and TRBJ1-2; the D is unclear. The V and J ends lost 1 base and 8 bases respectively, with 11 bases between them. CDR3 length: 13 amino acids. The germline CDR1 and CDR2 sequences are SGHDN and FVKESK. The CDR3 spells CASSQVVKVGYTF. The CDR3 DNA reads TGTGCCAGCAGCCAAGTTGTAAAGGTCGGCTACACCTTC.

The rearrangement joins TRBV7-2 to TRBJ2-7, with 7 bases aligning to TRBD1. Germline V gives CDR1 SGHTA, CDR2 FQGNSA. Trimming took 7 bases from V and 1 from J; bases not matched to a gene: 7. The CDR3 length is 14 residues. The CDR3, as DNA: TGTGCCAGCAAATCACAGGGGATTTCCTACGAGCAGTACTTC. Residues: CASKSQGISYEQYF. The full variable domain, rest sourced from reference TRBV7-2 and TRBJ2-7, is GAGVSQSPSNKVTEKGKDVELRCDPISGHTALYWYRQSLGQGLEFLIYFQGNSAPDKSGLPSDRFSAERTGGSVSTLTIQRTQQEDSAVYLCASKSQGISYEQYFGPGTRLTVT.

The rearrangement links TRBV5-1 to TRBJ2-5; 8 bases agree with TRBD1. Germline lookup yields CDR1 SGHRS and CDR2 YFSETQ. This CDR3 has 16 amino acids. The V segment lost 4 bases and the J segment 4 bases; nucleotides outside the gene matches: 12. The CDR3 sequence is CASSPITGGRRETQYF. DNA for the CDR3: TGCGCCAGCAGCCCAATAACAGGGGGAAGGCGAGAGACCCAGTACTTC.

The genes are TRBV7-9 and TRBJ2-2; D uncertain. V was clipped by 5 bases and J by 4 bases, with 5 bases between them. Germline V gives CDR1 SEHNR, CDR2 FQNEAQ (reference sequence). This CDR3 is 12 amino acids long. This CDR3 is CASSPVTGELFF. DNA for the CDR3: TGTGCCAGCAGCCCCGTCACCGGGGAGCTGTTTTTT.

This clone has a handful of counts. The gene calls are TRBV6-1 and TRBJ1-1; D ambiguous. This CDR3 region has 14 residues. Trimming took 5 bases from V and 1 from J, leaving 11 bases between them. Per the germline V gene, CDR1 is MNHNS and CDR2 is SASEGT. The CDR3 loop reads CASSQLVGNTEAFF. The CDR3 DNA is TGTGCCAGCAGTCAATTGGTCGGGAACACTGAAGCTTTCTTT.

Only one count was recorded for this clone. CDR3 DNA: TGTGCCAGCAGCTTACAGGGGCGGGTGGAAGCTTTCTTT. Amino acids: CASSLQGRVEAFF. V usage is TRBV7-9 and J usage is TRBJ1-1; tentative D call: TRBD1 (6 bases). Germline V gives CDR1 SEHNR, CDR2 FQNEAQ (reference sequence). Trimming stripped 2 bases from V and 8 bases from J, with 12 bases between. CDR3 length equals 13 residues.

The gene calls are TRBV18 and TRBJ2-1; a weak D match, TRBD1 (6 bases). The V gene lost 0 bases and the J gene lost 8 bases, with 20 bases spanning the gap. CDR1 KGHSH and CDR2 LQKENI come from the germline V gene. This CDR3 comprises 17 residues. CDR3 DNA: TGTGCCAGCTCACCACCATATTCACAGGGAAAAGGTCATGAGCAGTTCTTC. It codes for CASSPPYSQGKGHEQFF.

The gene calls are TRBV6-5 and TRBJ2-6, with D perhaps matching TRBD1 (6 bases). The CDR3 totals 16 residues. V lost 4 bases and J lost 2, with 12 bases in between. The germline V gene encodes CDR1 MNHEY and CDR2 SVGAGI. The CDR3 DNA reads TGTGCCAGCAGTTCCCTTCCAGGGGCTGGGGCCAACGTCCTGACTTTC. It yields the protein CASSSLPGAGANVLTF.

The chain has TRBV7-3 and TRBJ2-3; D not resolved. CDR3 length: 14 residues. V dropped 2 bases and J dropped 5 bases, with 11 bases sitting between them. Germline V gives CDR1 SGHTA, CDR2 FQGTGA. The CDR3 bases are TGTGCCAGCAGCTTAGACCGTTGGAAAGATACGCAGTATTTT. Amino acids: CASSLDRWKDTQYF.

The chain uses TRBV10-3 and TRBJ1-1; D possibly corresponds to TRBD1 (5 bases). V was trimmed by 3 bases and J by 2 bases, leaving 16 bases between them. The CDR3 is 16 residues long. Germline values: CDR1 ENHRY, CDR2 SYGVKD. For the CDR3, the DNA is TGTGCCATCAGTGATACAACTCGGAGGGGAAACACTGAAGCTTTCTTT. This encodes CAISDTTRRGNTEAFF.

This chain uses TRBV7-3 with TRBJ2-3, with 7 bases aligning to TRBD2. Germline CDR1 reads SGHTA; CDR2 reads FQGTGA. J lost 2 bases, V lost 4 bases, and 3 bases had no gene match. The CDR3 runs to 14 residues. The CDR3 loop is CASSSGLPTDTQYF. CDR3 in DNA: TGTGCCAGCAGCTCGGGACTACCCACAGATACGCAGTATTTT.

This chain uses TRBV5-1 with TRBJ1-2, with TRBD1 identical over 8 bases. This CDR3 has 15 amino acids. CDR1 is SGHRS, CDR2 YFSETQ, per germline. V lost 7 bases to trimming and J lost 5 bases; unmatched junction nucleotides: 13. The CDR3 spells CASSAAGGAYYGYTF. CDR3 bases: TGCGCCAGCTCCGCCGCAGGGGGCGCTTATTATGGCTACACCTTC.

The rearrangement links TRBV10-3 to TRBJ2-2, with D perhaps TRBD2 (6 bases). Trimming shortened V by 6 bases and J by 1 base, and 12 bases separated the two germline ends. CDR1 ENHRY and CDR2 SYGVKD come from the germline V gene. This CDR3 contains 15 residues. CDR3 protein: CAIRDRGKNTGELFF. The CDR3 region has the DNA TGTGCCATCAGGGACCGGGGGAAGAACACCGGGGAGCTGTTTTTT.

The rearrangement uses TRBV5-4 and TRBJ2-7; no clear D. The CDR3 has 13 residues. V lost 1 base, J lost 1 base, and 6 bases lay in between. Germline V lookup: CDR1 SGHNT, CDR2 YYREEE (reference sequence). CDR3 loop: CASSLIGSYEQYF. The CDR3 DNA sequence: TGTGCCAGCAGCTTGATAGGATCCTACGAGCAGTACTTC.

The sample holds one count of this clone. The rearrangement links TRBV5-4 to TRBJ1-4, with D possibly matching TRBD1 (5 bases). Between the trimmed V and J ends, which lost 3 bases and 10 bases, there was a span of 16 bases. Germline CDR1 is SGHNT and CDR2 is YYREEE (reference sequence). The CDR3 length is 14 residues. The CDR3 reads CASSSSDGGGKLFF. The CDR3, as DNA: TGTGCCAGCAGCTCATCCGACGGTGGGGGAAAACTGTTTTTT.

This clone was recorded once. This chain connects TRBV18 to TRBJ2-7; TRBD2 is a possible D gene (5 bases). V was pared by 0 bases and J by 3 bases, with 6 bases between. Germline-derived CDR1 and CDR2 are KGHSH and LQKENI. The CDR3 spans 13 residues. The CDR3 DNA is TGTGCCAGCTCACCACCGGGGAGCTACGAGCAGTACTTC. This sequence encodes CASSPPGSYEQYF.

The V and J genes are TRBV5-1 and TRBJ1-4; possible D gene TRBD1, 5 bases. Germline V gene sequence: CDR1 SGHRS, CDR2 YFSETQ. The CDR3 is 16 residues long. V was pared by 3 bases and J by 8 bases, with 20 bases between. For the CDR3, the DNA is TGCGCCAGCAGCTGGGGCGCGGACTCTACAGTAGAAAAACTGTTTTTT. Translated: CASSWGADSTVEKLFF.

V gene TRBV6-1 combines with J gene TRBJ2-2; D possibly corresponds to TRBD1 (6 bases). Germline CDR1 MNHNS, CDR2 SASEGT. This CDR3 spans 13 amino acids. V dropped 5 bases and J dropped 6 bases, with 10 bases sitting between them. CDR3 protein: CASSLDRPGELFF. DNA of the CDR3: TGTGCCAGCAGTTTAGACAGGCCCGGGGAGCTGTTTTTT.

The chain carries TRBV5-6 and TRBJ1-5; 7 bases are a match to TRBD1. V gave up 4 bases and J gave up 0 bases; unmatched junction bases: 4. This CDR3 has 15 amino acids. In germline, CDR1 is SGHDT, CDR2 YYEEEE. CDR3 in amino acids: CASSLGQDSNQPQHF. The CDR3 coding sequence is TGTGCCAGCAGCCTCGGACAGGATAGCAATCAGCCCCAGCATTTT. Complete variable domain (other parts from reference TRBV5-6 and TRBJ1-5): DAGVTQSPTHLIKTRGQQVTLRCSPKSGHDTVSWYQQALGQGPQFIFQYYEEEERQRGNFPDRFSGHQFPNYSSELNVNALLLGDSALYLCASSLGQDSNQPQHFGDGTRLSIL.

This clone was found once. J is TRBJ2-1 and V is TRBV29-1; maybe TRBD2 (5 bases). CDR1 and CDR2 from the germline V gene are SQVTM and ANQGSEA. CDR3 length: 13 amino acids. Trimming took 2 bases from V and 0 from J, leaving 5 bases between them. CDR3 bases: TGCAGCGTTGAACGGGACTCCTACAATGAGCAGTTCTTC. It specifies CSVERDSYNEQFF.

V gene TRBV29-1 combines with J gene TRBJ2-1; TRBD2 might be the D (6 bases). The germline CDR1 and CDR2 sequences are SQVTM and ANQGSEA. CDR3 length: 14 residues. V lost 6 bases, J lost 1 base, and 13 bases lay in between. CDR3 amino acids: CSVEEGRSYNEQFF. CDR3 nucleotide sequence: TGCAGCGTCGAGGAGGGCAGGTCCTACAATGAGCAGTTCTTC.

This clone has more than one count but fewer than ten. The genes are TRBV5-1 and TRBJ1-6; D is undetermined. Germline CDR1 is SGHRS and CDR2 is YFSETQ. Trimming left V 6 bases short and J 8 bases short, with 12 bases between. This CDR3 contains 13 residues. CDR3 protein: CASNRDVDSPLHF. The CDR3 coding sequence is TGCGCCAGCAACCGGGATGTGGATTCACCCCTCCACTTT.

The count of this clone is one. The chain recombines TRBV2 with TRBJ1-2; D is unresolved. The V end was cut by 7 bases, the J end by 7 bases, with 19 bases between. Germline V gives CDR1 SNHLY, CDR2 FYNNEI. CDR3 length: 14 residues. CDR3 DNA sequence: TGTGCCAGCAATATGAATCTACGAACGCGTGGCTACACCTTC. Protein product: CASNMNLRTRGYTF.

Here the CDR3 reads CARYQGGMNNQPQHF. CDR3 nucleotide sequence: TGTGCCAGATACCAGGGGGGGATGAACAATCAGCCCCAGCATTTT. V is TRBV19 and J is TRBJ1-5, with TRBD1 identical over 7 bases. This CDR3 has 15 amino acids. V dropped 9 bases and J dropped 3; count of bases not matched to a gene: 11. The germline gives CDR1 LNHDA, CDR2 SQIVND (reference sequence). Based on the CDR3 plus reference TRBV19 and TRBJ1-5, the full variable domain is DGGITQSPKYLFRKEGQNVTLSCEQNLNHDAMYWYRQDPGQGLRLIYYSQIVNDFQKGDIAEGYSVSREKKESFPLTVTSAQKNPTAFYLCARYQGGMNNQPQHFGDGTRLSIL.

The chain employs TRBV2 and TRBJ1-6; no firm D call. Trimming removed 3 bases from V and 0 bases from J, with 3 bases in between. Germline V gives CDR1 SNHLY, CDR2 FYNNEI. This CDR3 region has 14 residues. CDR3 amino acids: CASSDSSYNSPLHF. In DNA, the CDR3 is TGTGCCAGCAGTGACAGCTCCTATAATTCACCCCTCCACTTT.

V usage is TRBV4-1 and J usage is TRBJ1-5, with a possible D match to TRBD1 (5 bases). V was cut by 3 bases and J by 0 bases, with 12 bases left in between. The CDR3 is 16 amino acids. Germline CDR1 is MGHRA and CDR2 is YSYEKL. The CDR3 loop reads CASSQPGPLSNQPQHF. The DNA for the CDR3 is TGCGCCAGCAGCCAGCCGGGACCTCTTAGCAATCAGCCCCAGCATTTT.